The entry that follows covers one TCR beta chain sequence. This sample is drawn from a study of molecular identifiers for immune sequencing clone quantification. V shed 5 bases and J shed 5 bases, with 18 bases lying between them. This CDR3 is built from 15 residues. Germline lookup yields CDR1 MGHDK and CDR2 SYGVNS. TCRdb called the PCR reads again in MiXCR, with one record for every CDR3 protein. The sample consists of more than 85,000 distinct CDR3 sequences, 35% to 40% of them appearing once. Specimen: naive CD8+ T cells from blood, with Jurkat cell RNA spiked in. Subset: FACS-sorted CD8+CD4-CCR7+CD45RA+ naive T cells. This sequence joins TRBV25-1 and TRBJ1-2, with D unresolved. The clonotype comes from a human donor in good health. Some libraries in this study had Jurkat cell RNA spiked in. CDR3: CASSTDGSNNYGYTF. CDR3 nucleotides: TGTGCCAGCAGTACGGACGGGTCCAACAATTATGGCTACACCTTC.